This passage covers 31 T cell receptor beta chains from one sample sequenced in a study of T cell responses to AZD1222 COVID-19 vaccine. Clones were read by immunoSEQ multiplex PCR, and TCRdb kept only the in-frame ones, dropping some. This table holds approximately 150,000 clones, roughly 88% found once. The sequencing used peripheral blood, collected on day 0 of AZD1222 vaccination. All receptors come from an adult in good health.

This chain connects TRBV20-1 to TRBJ2-7, with a possible D match to TRBD2 (5 bases). The CDR3 covers 11 residues. CDR1 and CDR2 (germline): DFQATT, SNEGSKA (reference sequence). Trimming pared 6 bases from V and 12 bases from J, leaving 18 bases between. CDR3 region: CSATPGPGLYF. The CDR3 DNA sequence: TGCAGTGCCACCCCGGGTCCAGGACTGTACTTC.

CDR3 DNA: TGTGCCAGCAGCAGGGAAAACACCATATATTTT. This translates into CASSRENTIYF. This chain connects TRBV13 to TRBJ1-3, with no clear D. This CDR3 region has 11 residues. With 5 bases removed from V and 6 bases from J, the gap between germline ends came to 5 bases. Germline V gene lookup returns CDR1 PRHDT and CDR2 FYEKMQ (reference sequence).

This clone turned up a few times. The chain is built from TRBV7-2 and TRBJ2-7; 9 nucleotides align to TRBD2. The CDR3 is made up of 15 amino acids. With V trimmed by 1 base and J by 5 bases, 6 bases remained unmatched. CDR1 and CDR2 (germline): SGHTA, FQGNSA. For the CDR3, the DNA is TGTGCCAGCAGCTTAGTTGGGATAGCGGGAGACGAGCAGTACTTC. This encodes CASSLVGIAGDEQYF.

This clone has just one count. V and J are TRBV7-2 and TRBJ1-3, with a weak D call TRBD1 (5 bases). Trimming removed 4 bases at V and 6 bases at J, with 16 bases between. CDR3 size: 15 residues. Germline CDR1 SGHTA, CDR2 FQGNSA. CDR3 residues: CASSSRGGVENTIYF. The CDR3 DNA is TGTGCCAGCAGCTCAAGAGGAGGGGTTGAAAACACCATATATTTT.

The chain links TRBV27 to TRBJ2-5, with 8 positions matching TRBD2. The CDR3 runs to 14 residues. In germline, CDR1 is MNHEY, CDR2 SMNVEV (reference sequence). The junction had 6 bases not matched to a gene; V was cut back by 5 bases and J by 4 bases. CDR3 residues: CASSPGGGSETQYF. The CDR3 nucleotides read TGTGCCAGCAGTCCCGGGGGGGGATCAGAGACCCAGTACTTC.

This chain uses TRBV6-5 with TRBJ1-1, with TRBD1 as a possible D gene (6 bases). Germline CDR1 reads MNHEY; CDR2 reads SVGAGI. The CDR3 is 14 residues long. Trimming pared 6 bases from V and 3 bases from J, leaving 14 bases between. The DNA of the CDR3 is TGTGCCAGCAGCGGACGAGGACAGTACACTGAAGCTTTCTTT. This gives the protein CASSGRGQYTEAFF.

This clone was seen only a few times. This rearrangement joins TRBV24-1 to TRBJ2-2, with D possibly TRBD2 on 5 matching bases. Germline loops: CDR1 KGHDR, CDR2 SFDVKD. Trimming stripped 1 base from V and 0 bases from J, with 11 bases between. The CDR3 covers 17 residues. DNA for the CDR3: TGTGCCACCAGTGATTTTAAAGCGGTCGCGAACACCGGGGAGCTGTTTTTT. Translation gives CATSDFKAVANTGELFF.

This clone has a handful of counts. This rearrangement joins TRBV23-1 to TRBJ1-1; D ambiguous. TRBV23-1 is annotated as an ORF whose role is uncertain. This CDR3 comprises 16 residues. The ends were cut back, 6 bases at V and 4 bases at J, with 21 bases in the middle. The DNA for the CDR3 is TGCGCCAGCAGACCCGATCGGGAGTATCGGTTCACTGAAGCTTTCTTT. Translation gives CASRPDREYRFTEAFF.

The V gene is TRBV30, the J gene TRBJ1-6; D gene uncertain. Trimming took 5 bases from V and 7 from J, leaving 6 bases between them. Germline V gene lookup returns CDR1 GTSNPN and CDR2 SVGIG (reference sequence). The CDR3 has 11 residues. The CDR3 reads CAWGRNSPLHF. The CDR3, as DNA: TGTGCCTGGGGGAGGAATTCACCCCTCCACTTT.

The chain recombines TRBV14 with TRBJ2-5; D uncertain. The CDR3 extends over 14 amino acids. Germline V CDR1 and CDR2: SGHDN, FVKESK. The ends were cut back, 1 base at V and 0 bases at J, with 6 bases in the middle. This chain's CDR3 is CASSQVSDQETQYF. The CDR3 DNA follows: TGTGCCAGCAGCCAAGTTTCAGACCAAGAGACCCAGTACTTC. Looking up the rest from reference TRBV14 and TRBJ2-5 gives the full variable domain: EAGVTQFPSHSVIEKGQTVTLRCDPISGHDNLYWYRRVMGKEIKFLLHFVKESKQDESGMPNNRFLAERTGGTYSTLKVQPAELEDSGVYFCASSQVSDQETQYFGPGTRLLVL.

This clone appeared a single time. The V call is TRBV27, the J call TRBJ2-1; 11 positions agree with TRBD2. V shed 6 bases, J shed 4 bases, and the junction held 8 bases outside the gene matches. The CDR3 contains 16 residues. The germline gives CDR1 MNHEY, CDR2 SMNVEV (reference sequence). As DNA, the CDR3 is TGTGCCAGCAGGGGGCCCGGGACTAGCGGTTACAATGAGCAGTTCTTC. Its protein is CASRGPGTSGYNEQFF.

The chain links TRBV6-1 to TRBJ1-4; D uncertain. The CDR3 contains 14 residues. Germline V gene data show CDR1 as MNHNS and CDR2 as SASEGT. Between the trimmed V and J ends, which lost 3 bases and 8 bases, there was a span of 13 bases. The CDR3 spells CASSDEAGPEKLFF. CDR3 bases: TGTGCCAGCAGTGACGAAGCCGGGCCCGAAAAACTGTTTTTT.

The V gene is TRBV7-9, the J gene TRBJ1-2; D is ambiguous. Germline loops: CDR1 SEHNR, CDR2 FQNEAQ (reference sequence). This CDR3 region has 13 residues. The V and J ends lost 4 bases and 3 bases respectively, with 9 bases between them. The CDR3 DNA reads TGTGCCAGCAGCTCCCCGGGAGACTATGGCTACACCTTC. Encoded protein: CASSSPGDYGYTF.

The chain combines TRBV28 with TRBJ1-2; D is ambiguous. Trimming removed 2 bases at V and 4 bases at J, with 5 bases between. CDR1 and CDR2 from the germline V gene are MDHEN and SYDVKM. The CDR3 is made up of 12 amino acids. This CDR3 reads CASSLRLYGYTF. Here the CDR3 DNA reads TGTGCCAGCAGTTTACGACTCTATGGCTACACCTTC.

This chain uses TRBV7-2 with TRBJ2-2; D perhaps matches TRBD2 (5 bases). V was pared by 9 bases and J by 6 bases, with 11 bases between. This CDR3 has 12 residues. Germline-derived CDR1 and CDR2 are SGHTA and FQGNSA. The CDR3 loop is CASREGPGELFF. In nucleotides, the CDR3 is TGTGCCAGTAGAGAGGGCCCCGGGGAGCTGTTTTTT.

The V and J genes are TRBV30 and TRBJ1-4, with TRBD1 as a possible D gene (6 bases). V was pared by 1 base and J by 3 bases, with 9 bases between. Germline assignment: CDR1 GTSNPN and CDR2 SVGIG (reference sequence). This CDR3 contains 14 residues. CDR3 DNA sequence: TGTGCCTGGAGTGACAGGGTCTCTAATGAAAAACTGTTTTTT. Its translation is CAWSDRVSNEKLFF.

The sample holds one count of this clone. The chain has TRBV5-4 and TRBJ1-2, with D possibly matching TRBD1 (6 bases). CDR1 is SGHNT, CDR2 YYREEE, per germline (reference sequence). This CDR3 has 13 residues. Trimming took off 5 bases at V and 8 bases at J, with 16 bases between the two ends. The CDR3 sequence: CASRYRGADGYTF. The CDR3, as DNA: TGTGCCAGCAGGTATCGGGGGGCGGACGGCTACACCTTC.

V gene TRBV6-5 combines with J gene TRBJ2-1, with TRBD2 identical over 8 bases. Germline V gene sequence: CDR1 MNHEY, CDR2 SVGAGI. CDR3 length: 15 amino acids. Unmatched junction bases numbered 3, after V lost 5 bases and J lost 0 bases. In DNA, the CDR3 is TGTGCCAGCAGTCCTAGCGGGCTCTCCTACAATGAGCAGTTCTTC. It is translated as CASSPSGLSYNEQFF.

The gene calls are TRBV28 and TRBJ2-7; D is perhaps TRBD1 (5 bases). With 6 bases removed from V and 2 bases from J, the gap between germline ends came to 14 bases. The CDR3 contains 14 residues. CDR1 and CDR2 (germline): MDHEN, SYDVKM. The CDR3 DNA reads as TGTGCCAGCAGGATCTCAGGGTCTACCTACGAGCAGTACTTC. Translation gives CASRISGSTYEQYF.

The chain links TRBV7-2 to TRBJ2-4; the match to TRBD1 covers 7 bases. The germline V gene encodes CDR1 SGHTA and CDR2 FQGNSA. The CDR3 is 15 amino acids. Germline trimming cut 2 bases from V and 9 bases from J; bases unmatched to any gene: 10. The CDR3 DNA reads as TGTGCCAGCAGCTTAACCCCAGGACAGGCGGGCATTCAGTACTTC. This sequence encodes CASSLTPGQAGIQYF.

V is TRBV27 and J is TRBJ2-7, with 11 positions matching TRBD2. There are 14 residues in the CDR3. In germline, CDR1 is MNHEY, CDR2 SMNVEV (reference sequence). V lost 5 bases, J lost 2 bases, and 2 bases stayed unmatched. The CDR3 sequence: CASSVGLAAYEQYF. CDR3 DNA sequence: TGTGCCAGCAGTGTGGGACTAGCGGCCTACGAGCAGTACTTC.

This clone was seen a handful of times. J is TRBJ2-3 and V is TRBV6-1; 9 bases align to TRBD2. The CDR3 has 16 residues. The germline V gene encodes CDR1 MNHNS and CDR2 SASEGT. J was trimmed by 4 bases and V by 0 bases; bases with no gene match: 5. CDR3 protein: CASSEASGSGPDTQYF. CDR3 coding DNA: TGTGCCAGCAGTGAAGCTAGCGGGAGCGGCCCAGATACGCAGTATTTT.

The chain combines TRBV5-1 with TRBJ1-2; maybe TRBD1 (5 bases). Germline CDR1 and CDR2: SGHRS and YFSETQ. Trimming stripped 3 bases from V and 7 bases from J, with 19 bases between. The CDR3 loop spans 15 amino acids. This chain's CDR3 is CASSSLGSGASGYTF. CDR3 DNA: TGCGCCAGCAGCTCGCTGGGGAGCGGGGCGAGTGGCTACACCTTC.

The rearrangement links TRBV28 to TRBJ2-3; tentative D call: TRBD1 (7 bases). Germline V CDR1 and CDR2: MDHEN, SYDVKM. V lost 5 bases and J 3 bases, leaving 18 bases between the germline ends. This CDR3 has 16 residues. In DNA form, the CDR3 reads TGTGCCAGCAGTGCCTCCAGGGGGGTGGGAACAGATACGCAGTATTTT. Translating it yields CASSASRGVGTDTQYF.

V gene TRBV29-1 combines with J gene TRBJ2-1; D unclear. Germline CDR1 and CDR2: SQVTM and ANQGSEA. The germline V and J ends were trimmed by 5 bases and 3 bases, with 14 bases remaining between them. The CDR3 contains 14 residues. Here the CDR3 DNA reads TGCAGCGTTACAAGGAAGGCTTACTACAATGAGCAGTTCTTC. It yields the protein CSVTRKAYYNEQFF.

V and J are TRBV19 and TRBJ2-1; 9 positions agree with TRBD1. CDR3 length: 15 amino acids. Germline assignment: CDR1 LNHDA and CDR2 SQIVND (reference sequence). With V trimmed by 6 bases and J by 0 bases, 3 bases remained unmatched. This CDR3 is CASRLDRGSYNEQFF. CDR3 DNA: TGTGCCAGTAGATTGGACAGGGGCTCCTACAATGAGCAGTTCTTC.

The chain joins TRBV9 to TRBJ2-7; D unclear. V was shortened by 4 bases and J by 1 base, with 12 bases between the two germline ends. This CDR3 has 14 amino acids. Looked up from germline, CDR1 is SGDLS and CDR2 is YYNGEE. The CDR3: CASSPRLGSYEQYF. The CDR3 DNA sequence: TGTGCCAGCAGCCCAAGACTGGGATCCTACGAGCAGTACTTC.

The genes are TRBV6-2 or TRBV6-3 and TRBJ2-7; no definite D call. The CDR3 is 11 amino acids. V gave up 6 bases and J gave up 3 bases, with 6 bases separating them. Germline V gene data show CDR1 as MNHEY and CDR2 as SVGEGT. The CDR3 is CASSDRYEQYF. The CDR3 DNA reads TGTGCCAGCAGCGACCGCTACGAGCAGTACTTC.

This rearrangement joins TRBV28 to TRBJ1-2, with 7 bases aligning to TRBD1. Germline lookup yields CDR1 MDHEN and CDR2 SYDVKM. The CDR3 totals 15 residues. The trim removed 4 bases at V and 2 bases at J, leaving 7 bases unmatched. The CDR3 region is CASSSLARGNYGYTF. DNA for the CDR3: TGTGCCAGCAGTTCCCTAGCCAGGGGGAACTATGGCTACACCTTC.

The chain combines TRBV5-5 with TRBJ1-1, with D perhaps TRBD1 (5 bases). Germline-derived CDR1 and CDR2 are SGHKS and YYEKEE (reference sequence). CDR3 length: 11 amino acids. Trimming removed 3 bases from V and 10 bases from J, with 10 bases in between. In DNA, the CDR3 is TGTGCCAGCAGCTGGAGTGGGGGAGCTTTCTTT. This gives the protein CASSWSGGAFF.

V gene TRBV28 combines with J gene TRBJ2-1, with TRBD2 matching 11 bases. Per germline, CDR1 MDHEN and CDR2 SYDVKM. J was trimmed by 9 bases and V by 5 bases; bases with no gene match: 15. This CDR3 has 17 residues. CDR3 amino acids: CASSPGLAGWGGGEQFF. As DNA, the CDR3 is TGTGCCAGCAGTCCAGGACTAGCGGGCTGGGGCGGGGGTGAGCAGTTCTTC.